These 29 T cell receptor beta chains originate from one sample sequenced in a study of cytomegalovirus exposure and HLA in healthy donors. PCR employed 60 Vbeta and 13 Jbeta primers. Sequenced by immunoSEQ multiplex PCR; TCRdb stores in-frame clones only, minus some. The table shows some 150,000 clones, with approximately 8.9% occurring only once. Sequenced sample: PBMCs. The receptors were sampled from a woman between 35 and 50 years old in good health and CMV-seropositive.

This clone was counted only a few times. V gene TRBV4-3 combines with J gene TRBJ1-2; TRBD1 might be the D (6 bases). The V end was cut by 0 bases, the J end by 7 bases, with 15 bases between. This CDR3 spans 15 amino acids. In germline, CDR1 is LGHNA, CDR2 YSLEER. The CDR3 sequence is CASSQDSAGAGGYTF. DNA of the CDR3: TGCGCCAGCAGCCAAGATTCTGCGGGGGCAGGTGGCTACACCTTC.

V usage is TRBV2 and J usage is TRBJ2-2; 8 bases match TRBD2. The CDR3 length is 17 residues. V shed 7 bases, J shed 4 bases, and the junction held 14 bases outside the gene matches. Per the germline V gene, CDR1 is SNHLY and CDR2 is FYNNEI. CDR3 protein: CASTEHGPSGGTGELFF. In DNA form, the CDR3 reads TGTGCCAGCACCGAGCATGGGCCCAGCGGGGGCACCGGGGAGCTGTTTTTT.

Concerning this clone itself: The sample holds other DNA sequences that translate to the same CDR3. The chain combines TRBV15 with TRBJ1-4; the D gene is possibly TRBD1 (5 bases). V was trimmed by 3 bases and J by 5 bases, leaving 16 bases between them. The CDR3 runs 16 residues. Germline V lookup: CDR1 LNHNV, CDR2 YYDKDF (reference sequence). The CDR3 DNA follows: TGTGCCACCAGCAGCCTTAACAGGACCACGAATGAAAAACTGTTTTTT. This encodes CATSSLNRTTNEKLFF.

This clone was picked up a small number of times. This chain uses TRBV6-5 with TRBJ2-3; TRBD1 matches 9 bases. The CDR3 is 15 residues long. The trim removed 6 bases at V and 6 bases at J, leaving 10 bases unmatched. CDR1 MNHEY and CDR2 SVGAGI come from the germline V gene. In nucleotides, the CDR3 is TGTGCCAGCAGAGTGGGGACAGGGAGAGACGATACGCAGTATTTT. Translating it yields CASRVGTGRDDTQYF.

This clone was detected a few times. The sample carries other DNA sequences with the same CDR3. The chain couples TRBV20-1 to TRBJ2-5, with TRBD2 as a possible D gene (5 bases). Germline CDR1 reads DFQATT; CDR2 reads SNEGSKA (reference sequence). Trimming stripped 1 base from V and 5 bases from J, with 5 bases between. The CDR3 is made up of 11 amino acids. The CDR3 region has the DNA TGCAGTGCTAGAGGCGGGGAGACCCAGTACTTC. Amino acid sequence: CSARGGETQYF.

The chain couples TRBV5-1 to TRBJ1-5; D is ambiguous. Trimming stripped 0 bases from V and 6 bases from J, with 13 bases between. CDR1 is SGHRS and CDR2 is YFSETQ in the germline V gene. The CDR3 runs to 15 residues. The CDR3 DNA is TGCGCCAGCAGCTTGGATCCCGGGATCAGTCAGCCCCAGCATTTT. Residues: CASSLDPGISQPQHF.

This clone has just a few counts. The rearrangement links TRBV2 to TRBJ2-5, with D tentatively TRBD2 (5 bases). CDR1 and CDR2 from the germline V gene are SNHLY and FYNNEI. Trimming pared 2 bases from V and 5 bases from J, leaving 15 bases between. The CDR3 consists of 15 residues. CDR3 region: CASSENEGRGETQYF. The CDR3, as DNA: TGTGCCAGCAGTGAAAATGAAGGGCGCGGGGAGACCCAGTACTTC.

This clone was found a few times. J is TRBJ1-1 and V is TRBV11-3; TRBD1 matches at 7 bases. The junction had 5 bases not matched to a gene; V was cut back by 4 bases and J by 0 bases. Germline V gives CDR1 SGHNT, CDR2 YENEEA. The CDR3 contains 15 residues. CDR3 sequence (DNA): TGTGCCAGCAGCTCCCGGGACAGTATGAACACTGAAGCTTTCTTT. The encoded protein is CASSSRDSMNTEAFF.

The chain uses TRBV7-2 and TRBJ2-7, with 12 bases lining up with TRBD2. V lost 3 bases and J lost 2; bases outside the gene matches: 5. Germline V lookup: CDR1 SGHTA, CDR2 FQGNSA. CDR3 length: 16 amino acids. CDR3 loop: CASSFTSGGSPYEQYF. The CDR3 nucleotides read TGTGCCAGCAGCTTCACTAGCGGGGGGAGTCCCTACGAGCAGTACTTC. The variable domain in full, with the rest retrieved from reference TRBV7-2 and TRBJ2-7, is GAGVSQSPSNKVTEKGKDVELRCDPISGHTALYWYRQSLGQGLEFLIYFQGNSAPDKSGLPSDRFSAERTGGSVSTLTIQRTQQEDSAVYLCASSFTSGGSPYEQYFGPGTRLTVT.

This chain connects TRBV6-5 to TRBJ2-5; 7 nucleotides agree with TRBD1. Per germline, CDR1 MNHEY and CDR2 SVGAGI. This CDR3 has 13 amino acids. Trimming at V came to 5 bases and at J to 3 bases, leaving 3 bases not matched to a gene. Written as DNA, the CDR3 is TGTGCCAGCAGTGGACAGGTCAAAGAGACCCAGTACTTC. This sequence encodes CASSGQVKETQYF.

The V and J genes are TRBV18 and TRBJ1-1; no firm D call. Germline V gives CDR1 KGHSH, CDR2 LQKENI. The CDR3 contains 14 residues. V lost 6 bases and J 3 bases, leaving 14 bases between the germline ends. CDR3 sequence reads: CASSTTTEYTEAFF. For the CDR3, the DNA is TGTGCCAGCTCCACCACCACAGAATACACTGAAGCTTTCTTT.

Here the CDR3 reads CAETPGQGAGISTGELFF. CDR3 coding DNA: TGTGCCGAAACTCCGGGACAGGGGGCTGGGATCAGCACCGGGGAGCTGTTTTTT. The chain recombines TRBV7-9 with TRBJ2-2, with 12 nucleotides matching TRBD1. V shed 11 bases, J shed 4 bases, and the junction held 17 bases outside the gene matches. The CDR3 spans 18 residues. Germline CDR1 SEHNR, CDR2 FQNEAQ (reference sequence).

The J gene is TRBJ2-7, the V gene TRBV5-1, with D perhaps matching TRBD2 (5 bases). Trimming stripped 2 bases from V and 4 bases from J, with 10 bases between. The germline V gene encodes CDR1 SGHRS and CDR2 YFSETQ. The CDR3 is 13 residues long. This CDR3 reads CASSLGSRYEQYF. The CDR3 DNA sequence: TGCGCCAGCAGCTTAGGGAGCAGGTACGAGCAGTACTTC.

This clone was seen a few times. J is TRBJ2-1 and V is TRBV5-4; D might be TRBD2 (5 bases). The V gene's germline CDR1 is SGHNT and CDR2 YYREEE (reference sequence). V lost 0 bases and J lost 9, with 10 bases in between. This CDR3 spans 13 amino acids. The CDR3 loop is CASSLGGMSEQFF. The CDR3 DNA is TGTGCCAGCAGCTTGGGAGGGATGAGTGAGCAGTTCTTC.

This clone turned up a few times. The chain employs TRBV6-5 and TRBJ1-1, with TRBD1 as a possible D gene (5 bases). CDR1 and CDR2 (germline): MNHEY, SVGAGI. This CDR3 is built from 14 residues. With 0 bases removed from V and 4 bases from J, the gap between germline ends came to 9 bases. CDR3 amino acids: CASSYSGGSTEAFF. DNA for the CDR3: TGTGCCAGCAGTTACTCCGGGGGAAGCACTGAAGCTTTCTTT.

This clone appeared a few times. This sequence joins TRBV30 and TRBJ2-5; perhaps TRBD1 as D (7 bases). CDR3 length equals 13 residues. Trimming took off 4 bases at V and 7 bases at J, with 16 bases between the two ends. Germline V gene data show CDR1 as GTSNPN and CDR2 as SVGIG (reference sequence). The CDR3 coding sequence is TGTGCCTGGACACCCCGCCAGGGGGGGACCCAGTACTTC. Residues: CAWTPRQGGTQYF.

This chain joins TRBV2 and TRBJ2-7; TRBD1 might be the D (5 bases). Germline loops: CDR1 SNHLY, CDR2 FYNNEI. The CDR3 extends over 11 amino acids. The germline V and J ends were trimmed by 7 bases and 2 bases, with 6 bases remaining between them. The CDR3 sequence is CASTGTYEQYF. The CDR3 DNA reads TGTGCCAGCACAGGGACCTACGAGCAGTACTTC.

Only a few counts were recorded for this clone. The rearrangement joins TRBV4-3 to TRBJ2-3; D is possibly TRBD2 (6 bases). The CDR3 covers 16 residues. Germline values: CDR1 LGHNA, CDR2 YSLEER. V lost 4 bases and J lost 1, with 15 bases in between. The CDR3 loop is CASSPLGGYGTDTQYF. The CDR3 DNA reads TGCGCCAGCAGCCCCCTCGGGGGTTACGGCACAGATACGCAGTATTTT.

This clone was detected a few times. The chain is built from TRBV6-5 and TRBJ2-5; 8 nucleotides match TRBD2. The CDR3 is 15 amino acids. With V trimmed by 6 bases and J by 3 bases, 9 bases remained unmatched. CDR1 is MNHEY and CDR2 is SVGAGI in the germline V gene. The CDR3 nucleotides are TGTGCCAGCAGCGGGGCGGGGGGCGCGAAAGAGACCCAGTACTTC. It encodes CASSGAGGAKETQYF.

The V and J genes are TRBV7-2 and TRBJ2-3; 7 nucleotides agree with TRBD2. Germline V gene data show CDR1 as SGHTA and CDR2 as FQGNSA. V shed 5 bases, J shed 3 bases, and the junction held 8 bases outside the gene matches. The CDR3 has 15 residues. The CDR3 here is CASSQPGLPTDTQYF. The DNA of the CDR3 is TGTGCCAGCAGCCAACCGGGACTACCGACAGATACGCAGTATTTT. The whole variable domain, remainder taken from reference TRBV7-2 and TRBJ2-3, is GAGVSQSPSNKVTEKGKDVELRCDPISGHTALYWYRQSLGQGLEFLIYFQGNSAPDKSGLPSDRFSAERTGGSVSTLTIQRTQQEDSAVYLCASSQPGLPTDTQYFGPGTRLTVL.

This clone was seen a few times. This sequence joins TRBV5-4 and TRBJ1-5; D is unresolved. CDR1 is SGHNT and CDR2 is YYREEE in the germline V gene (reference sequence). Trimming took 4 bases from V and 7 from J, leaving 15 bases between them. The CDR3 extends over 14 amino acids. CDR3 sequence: CASSLFGEGQPQHF. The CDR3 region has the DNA TGTGCCAGCAGCCTGTTCGGGGAGGGCCAGCCCCAGCATTTT.

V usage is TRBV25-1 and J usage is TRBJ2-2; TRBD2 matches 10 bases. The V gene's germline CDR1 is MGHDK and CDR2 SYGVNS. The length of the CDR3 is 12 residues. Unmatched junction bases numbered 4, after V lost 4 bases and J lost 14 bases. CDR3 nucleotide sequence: TGTGCCAGCAGTGCACTAGCGGGGTACCTGTTTTTT. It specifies CASSALAGYLFF.

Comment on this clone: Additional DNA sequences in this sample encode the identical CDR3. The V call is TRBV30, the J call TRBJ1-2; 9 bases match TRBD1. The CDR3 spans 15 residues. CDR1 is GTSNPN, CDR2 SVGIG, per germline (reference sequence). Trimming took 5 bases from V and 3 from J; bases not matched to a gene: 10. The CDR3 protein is CAWEPTGGRDYGYTF. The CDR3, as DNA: TGTGCCTGGGAGCCCACAGGGGGCAGGGACTATGGCTACACCTTC.

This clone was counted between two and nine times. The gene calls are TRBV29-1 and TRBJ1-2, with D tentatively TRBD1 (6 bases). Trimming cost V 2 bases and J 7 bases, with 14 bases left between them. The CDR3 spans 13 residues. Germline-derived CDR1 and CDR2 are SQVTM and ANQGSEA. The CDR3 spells CSVEKQGPFGYTF. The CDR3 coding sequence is TGCAGCGTTGAAAAACAGGGCCCTTTTGGCTACACCTTC.

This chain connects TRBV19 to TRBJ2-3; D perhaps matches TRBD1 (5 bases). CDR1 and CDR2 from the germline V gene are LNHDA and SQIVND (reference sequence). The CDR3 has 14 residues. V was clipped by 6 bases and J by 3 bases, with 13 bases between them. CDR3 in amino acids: CASRDSLRTDTQYF. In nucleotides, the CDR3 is TGTGCCAGTAGAGACAGCCTCAGGACAGATACGCAGTATTTT.

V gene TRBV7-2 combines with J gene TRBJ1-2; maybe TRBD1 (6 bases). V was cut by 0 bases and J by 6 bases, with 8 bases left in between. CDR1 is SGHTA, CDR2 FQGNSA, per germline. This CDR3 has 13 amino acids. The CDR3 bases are TGTGCCAGCAGCTTAGCATCAGGGGATGGCTACACCTTC. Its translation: CASSLASGDGYTF.

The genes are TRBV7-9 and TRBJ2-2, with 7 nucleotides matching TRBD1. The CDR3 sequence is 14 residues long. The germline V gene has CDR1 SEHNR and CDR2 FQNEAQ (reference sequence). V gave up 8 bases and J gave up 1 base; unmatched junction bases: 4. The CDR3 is CASGRTGNTGELFF. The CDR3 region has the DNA TGTGCCAGCGGTAGGACAGGGAACACCGGGGAGCTGTTTTTT. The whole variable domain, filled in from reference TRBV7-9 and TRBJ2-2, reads DTGVSQNPRHKITKRGQNVTFRCDPISEHNRLYWYRQTLGQGPEFLTYFQNEAQLEKSRLLSDRFSAERPKGSFSTLEIQRTEQGDSAMYLCASGRTGNTGELFFGEGSRLTVL.

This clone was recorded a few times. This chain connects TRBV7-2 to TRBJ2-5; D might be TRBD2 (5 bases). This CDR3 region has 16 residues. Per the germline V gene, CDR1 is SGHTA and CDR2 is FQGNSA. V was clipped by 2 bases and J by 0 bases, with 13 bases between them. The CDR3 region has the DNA TGTGCCAGCAGCTTAATGAGGGTCGGGTACCAAGAGACCCAGTACTTC. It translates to CASSLMRVGYQETQYF.

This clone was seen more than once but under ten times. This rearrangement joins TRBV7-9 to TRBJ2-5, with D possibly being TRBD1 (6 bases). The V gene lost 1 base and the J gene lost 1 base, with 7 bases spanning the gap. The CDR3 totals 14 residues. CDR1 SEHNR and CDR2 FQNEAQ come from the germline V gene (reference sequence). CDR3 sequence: CASSLVGGQETQYF. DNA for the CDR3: TGTGCCAGCAGCTTAGTAGGGGGCCAAGAGACCCAGTACTTC. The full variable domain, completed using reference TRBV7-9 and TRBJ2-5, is DTGVSQNPRHKITKRGQNVTFRCDPISEHNRLYWYRQTLGQGPEFLTYFQNEAQLEKSRLLSDRFSAERPKGSFSTLEIQRTEQGDSAMYLCASSLVGGQETQYFGPGTRLLVL.